This record looks at one T cell receptor beta chain sequence and its context. As yet, its antigen is unknown. This record comes from a study of cytomegalovirus exposure and HLA in healthy donors. Background on the study: The same platform was used for the 90 to 150 validation repertoires as for the approximately 670 first-cohort repertoires, as reported in a later analysis. Study-wide points: It was around 160 TCR beta chains that were listed as cytomegalovirus-associated.

Repertoires were generated with immunoSEQ multiplex PCR, while TCRdb's copy carries only in-frame clones and drops some. The data contain 100,000 to 150,000 clones, roughly 87% of them singletons. The donors were part of the validation cohort, which consisted of under 150 subjects and was separate from the first cohort of several hundred subjects. Germline CDR1 reads MNHEY; CDR2 reads SMNVEV (reference sequence). The V and J ends lost 4 bases and 0 bases, in that order; junction bases with no gene match: 8. CDR3 length: 17 residues. The sequenced material came from PBMCs. The chain couples TRBV27 to TRBJ2-1; 8 bases match TRBD2. This clonotype originated in a woman aged 18 to 35 in good health and CMV-seronegative. The DNA for the CDR3 is TGTGCCAGCAGTTCGGGACTAGGGGCAAGCTCCTACAATGAGCAGTTCTTC. Amino acids: CASSSGLGASSYNEQFF.